The sequence of this T cell receptor (beta chain) was determined in a study of T cell repertoires in cytomegalovirus infection (dated by TCRdb to between 2018 and 2021). For the wider study: Recently identified HLA-C-restricted CMV epitopes, whose presentation resists viral immunomodulation, were targeted by peptide stimulations together with well-studied HLA-B-restricted epitopes. Because public TCR beta signatures pointed to carriage of CMV infection together with the matching HLA type, the HLA type of each donor mattered for the analysis.

In its sample, this clonotype was seen a few times. Its target antigen remains unknown. Base qualities are not at hand, and no much larger clone is one base apart. The sample's treatment or condition label is to be understood as: in vitro stimulation with specific CMV peptide epitopes to enrich CMV-specific T cells. Data came from an Illumina HiSeq 1500. Through fastp at Q25 and MiXCR, TCRdb rebuilt clones from the public reads, retaining in-frame beta chains. One record per CDR3 amino acid sequence lists the most common genes and DNA. The sample table holds a few hundred thousand distinct CDR3 sequences, of which around 29% were seen once. The ten largest account for 15% to 25% of the sample. The investigation overall reported the following: In the ex vivo response, HLA-C-restricted CMV-specific TCR beta clonotypes were dominant, and in two of eight donors the single most frequent clonotype came from this HLA-C-restricted group. In both this cohort and an independent roughly 360-donor cohort, the cumulative frequency of public TCR beta family members distinguished carriers of CMV infection plus the relevant HLA type.

Compared with germline, V lacks 6 bases and J lacks 7 bases; bases without a gene match: 15. The cysteine opens and the phenylalanine closes a CDR3 of 16 amino acids. Only CDR3 DNA is held: 48 bases, read in frame from base 1. The CDR1 and CDR2 encoded by the germline V gene (reference sequence) are DFQATT and SNEGSKA. The receptor chain draws on TRBV20-1 and TRBJ2-1, with 10 bases aligning to TRBD2. This receptor was taken from a human donor in good health (CMV status not recorded). Some clones in this sample may be carry-over from other donors' samples. The specimen was cultured PBMCs, collected from culture after CMV antigen stimulation. The CDR3 region has the sequence CSASPGGSGRKNEQFF. The DNA sequence is as follows: TGCAGTGCCTCCCCGGGTGGTAGCGGGAGGAAGAATGAGCAGTTCTTC.